The sample holds many counts of the clone carrying this T cell receptor (beta chain). Its antigen is still unknown. The sample's time point: healthy volunteer bleed at 2 weeks. The study extracted total RNA from unfractionated whole blood. The entry originates in a study of human T cells and chemical hapten exposure. Study-wide context: It was small differences in pooled library volume that mainly caused per-sample TCR yields to vary. Study results and caveats: After DPC sensitization, TCRs above 1 in 1000 frequency showed no change.

The study's library attached unique molecular identifiers to single cDNA molecules. In the study's own analysis: The number of TCRs in each sample had a median of around 96,000 and spanned roughly 23,224 to 750,000. One entry per CDR3 protein, called by TCRdb with MiXCR from the RACE reads. In this record, the V and J calls reflect TCRdb's handling and not the investigators' own analysis. The data show around 130,000 distinct CDR3 sequences, approximately 8.3% seen once. The germline V gene encodes CDR1 MDHEN and CDR2 SYDVKM. V lost 5 bases to trimming and J lost 0 bases, with 11 bases between them. The CDR3 spans 15 residues.

The sample comprised whole blood. The sequence derives from a male donor in good health. Some clones in this sample may be carry-over from other donors' samples. The gene calls are TRBV28 and TRBJ2-1; TRBD2 is a possible D gene (5 bases). CDR3 DNA sequence: TGTGCCAGCAGTATAACTAGAAGCTCCTACAATGAGCAGTTCTTC. Translating it yields CASSITRSSYNEQFF.